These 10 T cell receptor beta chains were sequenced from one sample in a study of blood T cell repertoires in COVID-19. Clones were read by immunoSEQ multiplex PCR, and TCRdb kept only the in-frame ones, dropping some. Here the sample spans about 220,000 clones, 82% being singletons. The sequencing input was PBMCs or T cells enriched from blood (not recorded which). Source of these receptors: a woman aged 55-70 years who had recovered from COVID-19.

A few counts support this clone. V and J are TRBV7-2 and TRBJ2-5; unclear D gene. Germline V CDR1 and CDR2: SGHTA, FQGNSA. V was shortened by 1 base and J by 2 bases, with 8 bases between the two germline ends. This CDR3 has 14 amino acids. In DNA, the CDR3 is TGTGCCAGCAGCTTAGTCTGGCCTCAAGAGACCCAGTACTTC. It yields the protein CASSLVWPQETQYF. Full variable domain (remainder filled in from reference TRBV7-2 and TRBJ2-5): GAGVSQSPSNKVTEKGKDVELRCDPISGHTALYWYRQSLGQGLEFLIYFQGNSAPDKSGLPSDRFSAERTGGSVSTLTIQRTQQEDSAVYLCASSLVWPQETQYFGPGTRLLVL.

CDR3 in amino acids: CASSSGLGTSTDTQYF. For the CDR3, the DNA is TGTGCCAGCAGCTCGGGACTAGGGACGAGCACAGATACGCAGTATTTT. This chain connects TRBV11-2 to TRBJ2-3; 8 bases agree with TRBD2. Germline-derived CDR1 and CDR2 are SGHAT and FQNNGV. The CDR3 is 16 amino acids. Trimming removed 4 bases from V and 0 bases from J; junction bases left unmatched: 6.

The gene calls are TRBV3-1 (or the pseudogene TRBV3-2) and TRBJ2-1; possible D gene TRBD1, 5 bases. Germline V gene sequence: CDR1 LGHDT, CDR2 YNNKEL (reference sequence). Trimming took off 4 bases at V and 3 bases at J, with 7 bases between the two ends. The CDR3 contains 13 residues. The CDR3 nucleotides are TGTGCCAGCAGCCGAGGACACTACAATGAGCAGTTCTTC. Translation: CASSRGHYNEQFF.

The CDR3 loop is CASSQELVPDTQYF. CDR3 coding DNA: TGTGCCAGCAGCCAAGAGTTAGTGCCAGATACGCAGTATTTT. The genes are TRBV14 and TRBJ2-3, with D unresolved. The CDR3 sequence is 14 residues long. The V gene's germline CDR1 is SGHDN and CDR2 FVKESK. V lost 0 bases and J lost 4, with 8 bases in between.

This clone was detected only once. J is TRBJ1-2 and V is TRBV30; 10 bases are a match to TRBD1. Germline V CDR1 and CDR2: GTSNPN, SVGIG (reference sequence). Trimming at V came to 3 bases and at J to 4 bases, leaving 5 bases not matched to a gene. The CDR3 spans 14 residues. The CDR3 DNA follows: TGTGCCTGGAGCTCAGGGGACAGGGGCTATGGCTACACCTTC. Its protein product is CAWSSGDRGYGYTF.

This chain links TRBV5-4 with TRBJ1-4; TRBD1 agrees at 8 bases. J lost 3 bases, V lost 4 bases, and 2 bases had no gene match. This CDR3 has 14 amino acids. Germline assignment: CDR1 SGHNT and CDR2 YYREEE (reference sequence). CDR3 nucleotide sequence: TGTGCCAGCAGCGCGGACAGGGCTAATGAAAAACTGTTTTTT. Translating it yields CASSADRANEKLFF.

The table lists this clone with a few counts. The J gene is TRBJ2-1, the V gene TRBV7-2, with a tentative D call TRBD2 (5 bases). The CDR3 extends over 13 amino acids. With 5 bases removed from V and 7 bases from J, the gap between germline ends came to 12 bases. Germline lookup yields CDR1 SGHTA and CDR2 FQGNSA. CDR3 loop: CASSPQADNEQFF. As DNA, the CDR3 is TGTGCCAGCAGCCCTCAAGCGGATAATGAGCAGTTCTTC.

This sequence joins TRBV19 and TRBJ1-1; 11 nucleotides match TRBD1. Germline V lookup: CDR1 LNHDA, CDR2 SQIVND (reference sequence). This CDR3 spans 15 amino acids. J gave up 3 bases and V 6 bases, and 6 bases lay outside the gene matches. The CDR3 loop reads CASSWDRGVDTEAFF. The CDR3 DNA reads TGTGCCAGTAGCTGGGACAGGGGGGTGGACACTGAAGCTTTCTTT.

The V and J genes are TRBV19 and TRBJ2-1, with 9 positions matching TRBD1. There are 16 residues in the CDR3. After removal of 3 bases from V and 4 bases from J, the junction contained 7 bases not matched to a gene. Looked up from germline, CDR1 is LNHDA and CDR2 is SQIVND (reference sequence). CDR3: CASSMIWTGDYNEQFF. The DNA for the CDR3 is TGTGCCAGTAGTATGATTTGGACAGGGGATTACAATGAGCAGTTCTTC.

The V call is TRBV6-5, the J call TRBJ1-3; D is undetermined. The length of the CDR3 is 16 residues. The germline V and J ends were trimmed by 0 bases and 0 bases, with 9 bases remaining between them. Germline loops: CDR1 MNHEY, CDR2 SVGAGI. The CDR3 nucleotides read TGTGCCAGCAGTTACTCGCTTCCTAGCTCTGGAAACACCATATATTTT. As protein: CASSYSLPSSGNTIYF.